This T cell receptor (beta chain) was observed in a study of T cells in tuberculosis. From germline, CDR1 is SNHLY and CDR2 FYNNEI. CDR3 length equals 14 residues. V dropped 5 bases and J dropped 7; count of bases not matched to a gene: 6. General observations from the study: Low-affinity CD1B-GMM tetramer-binding T cells may have been missed.

Profiling relied on immunoSEQ multiplex PCR, and the TCRdb table lists in-frame clones only, not all of them. This table holds roughly 59,000 clones, roughly 79% found once. Sorting used thawed, overnight-rested PBMC stained with anti-CD3, a viability dye and GMM-loaded CD1B tetramer. The lipid loaded on the CD1B tetramers was C32 glucose monomycolate from Rhodococcus equi. Before cryopreservation, the sorted PBMC lost their CD14-expressing monocytes. Approximately 94,000 tetramer-negative cells were sorted from each donor. The chain is built from TRBV2 and TRBJ2-1; TRBD2 aligns across 9 bases. The sequence came from an adult woman with latent tuberculosis. Sample: CD1b-GMM tetramer-negative cells sorted from PBMCs. DNA for the CDR3: TGTGCCAGCAGTATGCTAGCGGGGCTAAATGAGCAGTTCTTC. Its translation is CASSMLAGLNEQFF.